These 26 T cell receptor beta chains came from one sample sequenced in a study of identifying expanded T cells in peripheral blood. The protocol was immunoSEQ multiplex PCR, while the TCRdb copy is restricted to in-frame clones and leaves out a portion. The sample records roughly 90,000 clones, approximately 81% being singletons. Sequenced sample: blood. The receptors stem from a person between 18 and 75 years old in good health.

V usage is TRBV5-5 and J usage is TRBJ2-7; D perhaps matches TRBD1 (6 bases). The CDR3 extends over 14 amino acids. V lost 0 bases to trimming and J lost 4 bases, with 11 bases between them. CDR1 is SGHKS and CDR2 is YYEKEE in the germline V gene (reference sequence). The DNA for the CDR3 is TGTGCCAGCAGCTTGGGGACAGCGAATTACGAGCAGTACTTC. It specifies CASSLGTANYEQYF.

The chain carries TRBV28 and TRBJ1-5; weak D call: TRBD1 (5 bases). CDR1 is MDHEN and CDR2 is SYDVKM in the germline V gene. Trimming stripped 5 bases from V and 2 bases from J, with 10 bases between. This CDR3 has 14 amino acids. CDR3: CASSHGARNQPQHF. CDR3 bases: TGTGCCAGCAGTCACGGGGCACGCAATCAGCCCCAGCATTTT. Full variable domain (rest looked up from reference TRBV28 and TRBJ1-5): DVKVTQSSRYLVKRTGEKVFLECVQDMDHENMFWYRQDPGLGLRLIYFSYDVKMKEKGDIPEGYSVSREKKERFSLILESASTNQTSMYLCASSHGARNQPQHFGDGTRLSIL.

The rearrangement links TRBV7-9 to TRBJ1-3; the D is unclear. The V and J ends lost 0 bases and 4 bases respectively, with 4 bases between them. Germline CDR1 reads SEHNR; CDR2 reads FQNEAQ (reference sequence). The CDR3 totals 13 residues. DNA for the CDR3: TGTGCCAGCAGCTTAGCCAGGGGAAACACCATATATTTT. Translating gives CASSLARGNTIYF.

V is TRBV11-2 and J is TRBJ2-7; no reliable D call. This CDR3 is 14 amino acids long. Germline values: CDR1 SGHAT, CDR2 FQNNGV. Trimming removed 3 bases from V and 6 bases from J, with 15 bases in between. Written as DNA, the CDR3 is TGTGCCAGCAGCTTTTTGGGGATGGATGGCGAGCAGTACTTC. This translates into CASSFLGMDGEQYF.

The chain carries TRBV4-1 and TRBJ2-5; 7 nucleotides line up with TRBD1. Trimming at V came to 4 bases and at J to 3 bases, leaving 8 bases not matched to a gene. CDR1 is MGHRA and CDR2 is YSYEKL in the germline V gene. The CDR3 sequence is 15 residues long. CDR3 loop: CASSRGQEVKETQYF. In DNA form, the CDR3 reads TGCGCCAGCAGCCGCGGACAGGAGGTTAAAGAGACCCAGTACTTC.

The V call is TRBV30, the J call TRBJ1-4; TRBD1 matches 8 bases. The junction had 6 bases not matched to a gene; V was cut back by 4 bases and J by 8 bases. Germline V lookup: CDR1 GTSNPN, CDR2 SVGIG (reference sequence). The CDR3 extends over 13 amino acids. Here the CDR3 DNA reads TGTGCCTGGACAGGGGGCGAGATGGAAAAACTGTTTTTT. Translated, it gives CAWTGGEMEKLFF. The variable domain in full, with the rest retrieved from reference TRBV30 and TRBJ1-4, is SQTIHQWPATLVQPVGSPLSLECTVEGTSNPNLYWYRQAAGRGLQLLFYSVGIGQISSEVPQNLSASRPQDRQFILSSKKLLLSDSGFYLCAWTGGEMEKLFFGSGTQLSVL.

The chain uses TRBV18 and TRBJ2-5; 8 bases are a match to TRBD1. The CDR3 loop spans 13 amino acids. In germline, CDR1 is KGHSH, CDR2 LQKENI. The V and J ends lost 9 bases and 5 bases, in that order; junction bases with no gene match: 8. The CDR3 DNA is TGTGCCAGTACAGGGGGACGAGAGGAGACCCAGTACTTC. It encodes CASTGGREETQYF.

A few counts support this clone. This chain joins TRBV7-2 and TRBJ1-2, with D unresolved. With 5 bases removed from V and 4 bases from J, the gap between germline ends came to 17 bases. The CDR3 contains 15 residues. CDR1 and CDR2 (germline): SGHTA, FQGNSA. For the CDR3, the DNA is TGTGCCAGCAGCCAAAGGGCCCTCATGGGCTATGGCTACACCTTC. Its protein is CASSQRALMGYGYTF.

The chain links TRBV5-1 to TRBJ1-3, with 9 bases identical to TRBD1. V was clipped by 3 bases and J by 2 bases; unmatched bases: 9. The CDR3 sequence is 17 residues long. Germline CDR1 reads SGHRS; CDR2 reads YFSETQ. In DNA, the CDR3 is TGCGCCAGCAGCTACGACGGACAGGGGTTGACTGGAAACACCATATATTTT. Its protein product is CASSYDGQGLTGNTIYF.

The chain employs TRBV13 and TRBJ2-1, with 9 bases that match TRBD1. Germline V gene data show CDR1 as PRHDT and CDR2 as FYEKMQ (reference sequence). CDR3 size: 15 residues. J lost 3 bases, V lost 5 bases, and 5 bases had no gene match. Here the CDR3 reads CASSQGQGLYNEQFF. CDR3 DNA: TGTGCCAGCAGCCAGGGACAGGGTCTCTACAATGAGCAGTTCTTC.

CDR3 protein: CASSPYVVADNSEAFF. The CDR3 DNA reads TGTGCCAGCTCACCATACGTCGTTGCGGACAATTCTGAAGCTTTCTTT. This rearrangement joins TRBV18 to TRBJ1-1; D possibly corresponds to TRBD1 (5 bases). Deletions cut 2 bases from V and 6 bases from J, with 19 bases between. The CDR3 has 16 amino acids. Per the germline V gene, CDR1 is KGHSH and CDR2 is LQKENI.

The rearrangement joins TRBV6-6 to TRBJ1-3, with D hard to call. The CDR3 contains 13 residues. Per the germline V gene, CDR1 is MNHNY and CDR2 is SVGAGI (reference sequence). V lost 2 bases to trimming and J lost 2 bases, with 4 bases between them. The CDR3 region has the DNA TGTGCCAGCAGTTACGATGCTGGAAACACCATATATTTT. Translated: CASSYDAGNTIYF.

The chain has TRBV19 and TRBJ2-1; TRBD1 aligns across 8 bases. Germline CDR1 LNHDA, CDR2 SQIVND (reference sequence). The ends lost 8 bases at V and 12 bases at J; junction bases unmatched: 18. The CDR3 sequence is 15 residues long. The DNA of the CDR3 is TGTGCCAGTGAGCCAGGATCGACAGGGGCTGTGGGGCAGTTCTTC. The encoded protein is CASEPGSTGAVGQFF.

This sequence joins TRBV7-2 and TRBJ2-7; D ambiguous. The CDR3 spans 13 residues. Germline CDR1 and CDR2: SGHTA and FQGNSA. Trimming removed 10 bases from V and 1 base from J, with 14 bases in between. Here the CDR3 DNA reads TGTGCCACCCGCGGCCAAGAATCCTACGAGCAGTACTTC. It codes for CATRGQESYEQYF. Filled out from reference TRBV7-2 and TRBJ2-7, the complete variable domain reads GAGVSQSPSNKVTEKGKDVELRCDPISGHTALYWYRQSLGQGLEFLIYFQGNSAPDKSGLPSDRFSAERTGGSVSTLTIQRTQQEDSAVYLCATRGQESYEQYFGPGTRLTVT.

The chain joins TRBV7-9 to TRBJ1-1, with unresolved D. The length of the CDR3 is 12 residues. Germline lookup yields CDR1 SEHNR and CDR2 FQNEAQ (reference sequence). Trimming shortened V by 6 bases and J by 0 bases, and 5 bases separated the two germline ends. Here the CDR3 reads CASRLVNTEAFF. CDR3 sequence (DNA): TGTGCCAGCAGGCTAGTGAACACTGAAGCTTTCTTT.

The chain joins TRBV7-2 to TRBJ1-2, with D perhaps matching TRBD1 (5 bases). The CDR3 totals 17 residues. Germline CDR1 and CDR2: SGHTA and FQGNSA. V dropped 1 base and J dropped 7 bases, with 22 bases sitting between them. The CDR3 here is CASSLEDRFTMGGGYTF. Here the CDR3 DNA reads TGTGCCAGCAGCTTAGAGGACCGTTTCACCATGGGGGGTGGCTACACCTTC. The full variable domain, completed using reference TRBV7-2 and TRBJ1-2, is GAGVSQSPSNKVTEKGKDVELRCDPISGHTALYWYRQSLGQGLEFLIYFQGNSAPDKSGLPSDRFSAERTGGSVSTLTIQRTQQEDSAVYLCASSLEDRFTMGGGYTFGSGTRLTVV.

The CDR3 bases are TGCGCCAGCAGCGAACACCGGGACAGGACCGCTAACTATGGCTACACCTTC. Protein sequence: CASSEHRDRTANYGYTF. V and J are TRBV5-1 and TRBJ1-2; 8 nucleotides agree with TRBD1. V shed 4 bases, J shed 0 bases, and the junction held 11 bases outside the gene matches. The germline V gene encodes CDR1 SGHRS and CDR2 YFSETQ. CDR3 size: 17 residues.

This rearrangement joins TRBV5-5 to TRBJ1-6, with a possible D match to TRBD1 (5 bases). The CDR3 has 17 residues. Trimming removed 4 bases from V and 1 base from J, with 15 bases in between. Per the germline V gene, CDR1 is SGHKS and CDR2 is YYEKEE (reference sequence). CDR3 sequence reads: CASSPGGFKSYNSPLHF. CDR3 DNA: TGTGCCAGCAGCCCGGGGGGGTTTAAGTCCTATAATTCACCCCTCCACTTT.

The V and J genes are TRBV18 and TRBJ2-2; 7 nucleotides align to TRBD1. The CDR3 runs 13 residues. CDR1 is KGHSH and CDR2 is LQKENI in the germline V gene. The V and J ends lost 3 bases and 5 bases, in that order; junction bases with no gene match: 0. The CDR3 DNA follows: TGTGCCAGCTCACCGGACAGGACCGGGGAGCTGTTTTTT. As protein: CASSPDRTGELFF.

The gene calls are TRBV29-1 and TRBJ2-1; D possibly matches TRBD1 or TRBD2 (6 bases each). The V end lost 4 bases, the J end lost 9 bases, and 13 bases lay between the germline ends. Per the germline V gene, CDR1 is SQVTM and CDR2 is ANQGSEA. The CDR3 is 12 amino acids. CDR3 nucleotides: TGCAGCGTTGGGCCGGGGGCGGTTGAGCAGTTCTTC. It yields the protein CSVGPGAVEQFF.

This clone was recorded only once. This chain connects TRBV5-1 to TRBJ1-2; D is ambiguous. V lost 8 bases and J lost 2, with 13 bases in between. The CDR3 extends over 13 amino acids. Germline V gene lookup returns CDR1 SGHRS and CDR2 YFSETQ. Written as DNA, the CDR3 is TGCGCCAGTGCCCCGGACGGGAACTATGGCTACACCTTC. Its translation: CASAPDGNYGYTF. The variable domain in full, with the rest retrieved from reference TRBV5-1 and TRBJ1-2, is KAGVTQTPRYLIKTRGQQVTLSCSPISGHRSVSWYQQTPGQGLQFLFEYFSETQRNKGNFPGRFSGRQFSNSRSEMNVSTLELGDSALYLCASAPDGNYGYTFGSGTRLTVV.

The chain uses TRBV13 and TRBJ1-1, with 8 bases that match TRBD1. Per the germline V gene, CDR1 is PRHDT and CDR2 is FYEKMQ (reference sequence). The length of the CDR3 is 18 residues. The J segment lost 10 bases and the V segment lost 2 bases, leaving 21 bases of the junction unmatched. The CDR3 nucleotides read TGTGCCAGCAGCTTATACCCCTCAACAACAGGGGGGCATCGGAGAGCTTTCTTT. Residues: CASSLYPSTTGGHRRAFF.

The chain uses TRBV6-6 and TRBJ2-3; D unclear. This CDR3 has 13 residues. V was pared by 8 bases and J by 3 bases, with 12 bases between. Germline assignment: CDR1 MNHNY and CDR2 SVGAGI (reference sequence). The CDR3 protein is CASSLGGTDTQYF. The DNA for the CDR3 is TGTGCCAGCTCCTTGGGTGGGACAGATACGCAGTATTTT.

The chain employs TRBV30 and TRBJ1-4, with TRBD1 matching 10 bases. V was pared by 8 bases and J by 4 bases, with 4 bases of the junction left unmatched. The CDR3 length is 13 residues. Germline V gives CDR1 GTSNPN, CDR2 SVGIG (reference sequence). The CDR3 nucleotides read TGTGCCGGACAGGGGGATTTTAATGAAAAACTGTTTTTT. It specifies CAGQGDFNEKLFF.

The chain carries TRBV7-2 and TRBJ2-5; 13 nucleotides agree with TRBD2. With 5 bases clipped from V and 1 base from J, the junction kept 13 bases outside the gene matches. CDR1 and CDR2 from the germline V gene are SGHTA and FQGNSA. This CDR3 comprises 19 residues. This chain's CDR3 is CASSPGLLAGGPPQETQYF. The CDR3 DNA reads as TGTGCCAGCAGCCCAGGGTTACTAGCGGGGGGGCCACCCCAAGAGACCCAGTACTTC.

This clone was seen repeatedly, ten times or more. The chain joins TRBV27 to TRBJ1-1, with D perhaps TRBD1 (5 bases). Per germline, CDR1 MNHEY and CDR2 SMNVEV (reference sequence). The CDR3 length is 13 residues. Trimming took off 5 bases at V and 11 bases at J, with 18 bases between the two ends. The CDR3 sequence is CASSIWGGGEAFF. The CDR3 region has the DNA TGTGCCAGCAGTATATGGGGGGGAGGGGAGGCTTTCTTT.